This TCR beta chain came from a study of beta chain features in type 1 diabetes. General observations from the study: Fewer insertions but more deletions were seen at VDJ junctions in type 1 diabetes patients. Across all four CD4+ subsets, people with type 1 diabetes showed modestly shorter TCRB CDR3s.

Regarding this clone: No antigen is known for it.

From germline, CDR1 is SEHNR and CDR2 FQNEAQ (reference sequence). V lost 5 bases, J lost 4 bases, and 13 bases lay in between. The CDR3 covers 14 residues. Isolated RNA was reverse transcribed in full, so expressed TCRB transcripts were sequenced. Some 4 million reads on average were seen across naive, central memory and regulatory T cell samples. Clones were read by immunoSEQ multiplex PCR, and TCRdb kept only the in-frame ones, dropping some. The sample records approximately 470,000 clones, around 30% being singletons. The specimen was naive CD4+ T cells from blood. The V and J genes are TRBV7-9 and TRBJ2-3; D is possibly TRBD1 or TRBD2 (5 bases each). The TCR was taken from a man younger than 35 in good health. The CDR3 spells CASSLGTNSDTQYF. For the CDR3, the DNA is TGTGCCAGCAGCCTGGGGACCAACTCAGATACGCAGTATTTT.